This record looks at one TCR beta chain sequence and its context. A single record per CDR3 protein comes from TCRdb applying MiXCR to the 5' RACE reads. The profile covers about 50,000 distinct CDR3 sequences, with approximately 8.5% appearing a single time and about 16% taken by the ten largest. This sample was included in a study of early T cells in non-severe SARS-CoV-2 infection. Study at large: It was bulk RNA from unsorted whole blood that was sequenced, and the chains were unpaired.

The sequence was collected from an adult who was a healthcare worker with PCR-confirmed SARS-CoV-2 infection or an uninfected control (not recorded which). Sequenced: whole blood.

The CDR3 DNA reads TGTGCCAGCAGTTCCGGGGGCAAACGGGAGACCCAGTACTTC. This gives the protein CASSSGGKRETQYF. The V gene is TRBV11-2, the J gene TRBJ2-5; D may match TRBD1 or TRBD2 (6 bases each). The CDR3 spans 14 residues. Trimming stripped 6 bases from V and 5 bases from J, with 16 bases between. CDR1 is SGHAT and CDR2 is FQNNGV in the germline V gene.